This is a list of T cell receptor beta chains from one sample in a study of T-cell memory formation after mild COVID-19. One entry per CDR3 protein results from TCRdb running MiXCR on the 5' RACE reads. The sample lists about 82,000 distinct CDR3 sequences; roughly 13% were seen once. Sequencing was done on a sample of PBMCs or a T cell subset sorted from them (not recorded which). The receptor source for this set is a man between 18 and 35 years old who had mild COVID-19 (a few samples of this study predate the infection). Cell type and time point are not known. Both conserved end residues are part of each CDR3. Each record gives: V gene, D gene, clone size, J gene, CDR3 DNA, CDR3 protein. The D gene is left open where the match is weak. Size is omitted from some rows. Given values are once, few, many or a class for expanded clones.

>TRBV7-9|NA|NA|TRBJ1-1
TGTGCCAGCAGGTTCAACGGGGGTGTCGAAGCTTTCTTT
CASRFNGGVEAFF
>TRBV6-5|TRBD2|NA|TRBJ2-1
TGTGCCAGCAGCCTAGCGGGGGGCCCAGGGAATGAGCAGTTCTTC
CASSLAGGPGNEQFF
>TRBV19|TRBD1|NA|TRBJ2-2
TGTGCCAGTAGTATATCGAGACAGGGGTACACCGGGGAGCTGTTTTTT
CASSISRQGYTGELFF
>TRBV12-3/TRBV12-4|TRBD1|NA|TRBJ1-2
TGTGCCAGCACCCGGACAGGGTGGGGTATAAGTGGCTACACCTTC
CASTRTGWGISGYTF
>TRBV2|NA|NA|TRBJ2-5
TGTGCCAGCAGCGACAGTGAGTTAGAGACCCAGTACTTC
CASSDSELETQYF
>TRBV29-1|NA|NA|TRBJ2-7
TGCAGCGTTGTAGGGGCCAACGAGCAGTACTTC
CSVVGANEQYF
>TRBV4-1|TRBD2|few|TRBJ2-1
TGCGCCAGCAGCTTCGGACTAGCGGTCAATGAGCAGTTCTTC
CASSFGLAVNEQFF
>TRBV4-1|NA|few|TRBJ2-2
TGCGCCAGCAGCCTGGGGACCAGGGAGCTGTTTTTT
CASSLGTRELFF
>TRBV14|NA|few|TRBJ2-3
TGTGCCAGCAGCCAAGATCAGTCCAGGGCTCACACAGATACGCAGTATTTT
CASSQDQSRAHTDTQYF
>TRBV6-2/TRBV6-3|TRBD1|NA|TRBJ1-2
TGTGCCAGCAGCTTGGGACAGACCCTCCTCTACTATGGCTACACCTTC
CASSLGQTLLYYGYTF
>TRBV7-3|TRBD1|few|TRBJ2-1
TGTGCCAGCAGCTTAACTATAAGGACAGGGGGCGCTTACAATGAGCAGTTCTTC
CASSLTIRTGGAYNEQFF
>TRBV6-1|TRBD1|few|TRBJ1-5
TGTGCCAGCACAAAAGGGACAGGCAATCAGCCCCAGCATTTT
CASTKGTGNQPQHF
>TRBV29-1|TRBD2|few|TRBJ2-3
TGCAGCGTGAAAGGGGATAGCGGGGGGAGCACAGATACGCAGTATTTT
CSVKGDSGGSTDTQYF
>TRBV11-2|TRBD1|many|TRBJ1-3
TGTGCCAGCAGCTTGGGACAGGGTTCTGGAAACACCATATATTTT
CASSLGQGSGNTIYF
>TRBV19|NA|few|TRBJ1-6
TGTGCCAGTAGTATCCGGGGCGAAGGGTATAATTCACCCCTCCACTTT
CASSIRGEGYNSPLHF
>TRBV4-2|NA|NA|TRBJ2-1
TGTGCCAGCAGCCAAGATCAACCGGGCCGGCAGTTCTTC
CASSQDQPGRQFF
>TRBV30|NA|few|TRBJ2-7
TGTGCCTGGAGTGTAGGTGGGGACCCCTACGAGCAGTACTTC
CAWSVGGDPYEQYF
>TRBV9|NA|many|TRBJ2-2
TGTGCCAGTAGCGCCACCGGGGAGCTGTTTTTT
CASSATGELFF
>TRBV28|NA|NA|TRBJ1-1
TGTGCCAGCAGCGTCCGGACTGGTTTCACTGAAGCTTTCTTT
CASSVRTGFTEAFF
>TRBV27|NA|NA|TRBJ2-7
TGTGCCAGCAGTTTATTAGGACAGTCCTACGAGCAGTACTTC
CASSLLGQSYEQYF
>TRBV10-1|NA|NA|TRBJ2-7
TGCGCCAGCATGGGAATCGGGGGCGAGCAGTACTTC
CASMGIGGEQYF
>TRBV20-1|NA|NA|TRBJ2-5
TGCAGTGCTAACGGGCTAGAGCACCAAGAGACCCAGTACTTC
CSANGLEHQETQYF
>TRBV12-3/TRBV12-4|TRBD1|few|TRBJ2-7
TGTGCCAGCAGTCTGACCGGGACAGCCACCTACGAGCAGTACTTC
CASSLTGTATYEQYF